Described below is a single T cell receptor beta chain sequence and its context. This clonotype has at least ten counts. Its antigen target is currently unknown. Base qualities are not recorded, but no much larger clone differs from it by a single base. This record comes from a study of T-cell reconstitution after alpha-beta-depleted transplantation in children (dated by TCRdb to 2016 to 2017). About the full investigation: T-cell immune reconstitution after TCRalphabeta/CD19-depleted allogeneic hematopoietic cell transplantation in children was quantitatively tracked in the study by means of TCR repertoire profiling.

What the work shows at the level of the full study, not this receptor alone: About two months after transplant, the apparently early recovery of alphabetaT-cell counts reportedly depended on just several hundred clones that had expanded rapidly and came from non-depleted graft cells. Over subsequent months, a decline in hyperexpanded clone frequencies was noted, and after one year, T-cell counts and TCRbeta diversity were mostly ascribed to newly produced T cells. The high TCRbeta diversity at day 60 in some patients was ascribed to recipient T cells and intrathymic progenitors that had survived conditioning.

In light of the paper, this sample's treatment or condition label describes: allogeneic hematopoietic cell transplantation with graft depleted of TCRalphabeta T cells and CD19 B cells. TCRalphabeta/CD19-depleted allogeneic hematopoietic cell grafts were given to the transplant recipients, all of whom were children. Receptor amplification or capture employed PCR. Instrument used: Illumina HiSeq 2500. TCR libraries were prepared with molecular barcoding, using unique molecular identifiers to normalize TCRbeta repertoire quantification. The public reads were reprocessed in TCRdb via fastp at Q25 and MiXCR, keeping in-frame beta chains. Here each entry gathers all rows of one CDR3 protein and keeps the most common genes and DNA. The sample yields fewer than 450,000 distinct CDR3 sequences; 15% to 20% were counted once. The top ten clonotypes cover around 43% of the sample. Sample: PBMCs, mostly from graft donor cells, taken 360 days after TCRalphabeta/CD19-depleted stem cell transplant. This sequence was found in a male patient aged 2-15 years who had a stem cell transplant for acute lymphoblastic leukemia, so the T cells may come from the graft donor.

The CDR3 region has the sequence CASSPTSGYDGELFF. The nucleotide sequence reads as follows: TGTGCCAGCAGCCCGACTAGCGGGTACGACGGGGAGCTGTTTTTT. The rearrangement joined TRBV7-9 to TRBJ2-2; 10 nucleotides in the junction match TRBD2. The CDR3 contains 15 residues, cysteine and phenylalanine counted. The sequence is cut down to CDR3 DNA, 45 bases in frame from base 1. Compared with germline, V lacks 5 bases and J lacks 7 bases; bases without a gene match: 7. The germline V gene (reference sequence) yields SEHNR for CDR1 and FQNEAQ for CDR2.